What follows are 14 T cell receptor beta chains derived from one specimen sequenced in a study of tumor-infiltrating lymphocytes in primary liver carcinoma. A constant-region primer primed TCR beta cDNA synthesis from about 0.55 ug of total RNA. Modified slightly, ARM-PCR produced TCR beta libraries over three nested multiplex PCR rounds. Both of the initial two PCR rounds ran for nine to eleven cycles and employed TRBV1-TRBV30 forward primers alongside a C-beta reverse primer. In TCRdb, the multiplex PCR reads were re-called with MiXCR into one record per CDR3 protein. The sample yields about 54,000 distinct CDR3 sequences, over 65% seen once. From around 18-30 mg of unsorted bulk tissue, DNA and RNA were co-extracted together. The specimen sequenced was liver tumor tissue from sampling region 2. The sample's subset: tumor region T2, inferior pole. These receptors originate from a middle-aged man with primary liver carcinoma and hepatitis B virus infection.

As regards this clonotype: The junction departs from germline at one end; a sequencing error may be responsible. The CDR3 loop reads CASCSKGRGTTGKLFF. DNA for the CDR3: TGTGCCAGCTGCAGTAAGGGTCGGGGAACCACCGGGAAGCTGTTTTTT. J is TRBJ2-2 and V is TRBV12-3 or TRBV12-4; TRBD2 is a possible D gene (5 bases). This CDR3 has 16 amino acids.

About this clonotype itself: A much larger clone differs by one base, so this may be a read error. This chain connects TRBV28 to TRBJ1-5, with no clear D. V lost 8 bases and J lost 3, with 20 bases in between. Germline V gene sequence: CDR1 MDHEN, CDR2 SYDVKM. This CDR3 region has 16 residues. The CDR3 sequence: CASSFGGTGNNQPQHF. For the CDR3, the DNA is TGTGCCAGCTCCTTTGGAGGCACGGGGAACAATCAGCCCCAGCATTTT.

This clonotype was found a few times. J is TRBJ2-2 and V is TRBV5-5, with D perhaps TRBD1 (6 bases). The germline V gene has CDR1 SGHKS and CDR2 YYEKEE (reference sequence). CDR3 length: 15 amino acids. The CDR3 region is CISSYGQSNTGELFF. The CDR3, as DNA: TGTATCAGCAGCTATGGACAGTCGAACACCGGGGAGCTGTTTTTT. The variable domain in full, with the rest retrieved from reference TRBV5-5 and TRBJ2-2, is DAGVTQSPTHLIKTRGQQVTLRCSPISGHKSVSWYQQVLGQGPQFIFQYYEKEERGRGNFPDRFSARQFPNYSSELNVNALLLGDSALYLCISSYGQSNTGELFFGEGSRLTVL.

The chain carries TRBV9 and TRBJ2-3; D assignment may be TRBD1 or TRBD2 (6 bases each). Trimming took 3 bases from V and 5 from J, leaving 16 bases between them. The CDR3 is 15 residues long. CDR1 is SGDLS, CDR2 YYNGEE, per germline. The CDR3 loop is CASSELGGGGDTQYF. The CDR3 region has the DNA TGTGCCAGCAGCGAACTAGGAGGGGGTGGAGATACGCAGTATTTT.

Of note for this clonotype: A junction end diverges from the germline sequence, so it may reflect a read error. CDR3 nucleotide sequence: TGTGCCAGCAAACAGGGGGCAGATGCGCAGTATTTT. It codes for CASKQGADAQYF. The chain has TRBV2 and TRBJ2-3; 9 bases agree with TRBD1. CDR1 and CDR2 from the germline V gene are SNHLY and FYNNEI. The CDR3 loop spans 12 amino acids.

On this clonotype itself: No conserved phenylalanine or tryptophan is present at the end of the CDR3, so a read error is the likely explanation. The V gene is TRBV11-2, the J gene TRBJ2-3, with D perhaps matching TRBD1 (5 bases). The CDR3 is 14 amino acids. CDR1 and CDR2 from the germline V gene are SGHAT and FQNNGV. CDR3 DNA sequence: TGTGCCAGCAGCCTAGAAAGAGGCACAGGTACGCAGTATTTA. Residues: CASSLERGTGTQYL.

As for this clonotype: At one end, the junction sequence differs from germline, possibly due to a read error. The chain employs TRBV11-2 and TRBJ2-2; possible D gene TRBD2, 6 bases. Looked up from germline, CDR1 is SGHAT and CDR2 is FQNNGV. The CDR3 contains 13 residues. CDR3 residues: CATGRGNTGELFF. CDR3 bases: TGTGCCACGGGACGGGGGAATACCGGGGAGTTGTTTTTT.

This clonotype was seen just once. The germline gene is not matched at one end of the junction; a read error may be the cause. The genes are TRBV29-1 and TRBJ2-2, with D possibly TRBD2 on 6 matching bases. Looked up from germline, CDR1 is SQVTM and CDR2 is ANQGSEA. This CDR3 comprises 15 residues. CDR3 DNA sequence: TGCAGCGTTAAAGACGCCGCGGGAACCCCCGGGGACCTGTTTTTT. Amino acids: CSVKDAAGTPGDLFF.

Remarks on this clonotype: A junction boundary mismatches the germline segment, possibly from a read error. The chain carries TRBV6-6 and TRBJ2-1; D not resolved. CDR1 MNHNY and CDR2 SVGAGI come from the germline V gene (reference sequence). This CDR3 region has 14 residues. CDR3 in amino acids: CAGMNPHSYSEQFF. The CDR3 DNA follows: TGTGCCGGGATGAACCCGCACTCCTACAGTGAGCAGTTCTTC.

This sequence joins TRBV11-3 and TRBJ2-3, with D unclear. V dropped 11 bases and J dropped 4 bases, with 16 bases sitting between them. Germline V gives CDR1 SGHNT, CDR2 YENEEA. The CDR3 consists of 13 residues. The CDR3: CAGNCGEADTQYF. CDR3 bases: TGTGCCGGCAACTGTGGTGAGGCAGATACGCAGTATTTT.

The chain uses TRBV6-6 and TRBJ1-5, with D maybe TRBD1 (5 bases). Germline CDR1 MNHNY, CDR2 SVGAGI (reference sequence). Trimming took 6 bases from V and 2 from J, leaving 23 bases between them. This CDR3 has 18 residues. For the CDR3, the DNA is TGTGCCAGCAGGCGGGGTGGCAGGGCACATACGGGCAATCAGCCCCAGCATTTT. This sequence encodes CASRRGGRAHTGNQPQHF.

This clonotype was detected only once. This CDR3 is missing its conserved last phenylalanine or tryptophan, likely due to a read error. The V gene is TRBV6-2 or TRBV6-3, the J gene TRBJ1-1, with D unresolved. Germline assignment: CDR1 MNHEY and CDR2 SVGEGT. Trimming cost V 1 base and J 3 bases, with 9 bases left between them. The CDR3 covers 14 residues. The CDR3 spells CASSYCAWYTEAFL. CDR3 bases: TGTGCCAGCAGTTACTGCGCCTGGTACACTGAAGCTTTCCTT.

V and J are TRBV28 and TRBJ2-1; 7 positions match TRBD2. Per the germline V gene, CDR1 is MDHEN and CDR2 is SYDVKM. The V gene end was trimmed by 5 bases and the J gene end by 0 bases; junction bases not matched to a gene: 1. There are 14 residues in the CDR3. DNA of the CDR3: TGTGCCAGCAGTAAGCGGGACTCCTACAATGAGCAGTTCTTC. Translated, it gives CASSKRDSYNEQFF. The whole variable domain, filled in from reference TRBV28 and TRBJ2-1, reads DVKVTQSSRYLVKRTGEKVFLECVQDMDHENMFWYRQDPGLGLRLIYFSYDVKMKEKGDIPEGYSVSREKKERFSLILESASTNQTSMYLCASSKRDSYNEQFFGPGTRLTVL.

As to this clonotype: A much bigger clone sits one base away, suggesting this may be a read error. The chain recombines TRBV5-1 with TRBJ2-6; D may be TRBD1 (5 bases). The CDR3 is 17 residues long. Germline V lookup: CDR1 SGHRS, CDR2 YFSETQ. DNA of the CDR3: TGCGCCAGCAGCTTGGCTCCCCAGGGCTCTGGGACCAACGTCCTGACTTTC. Encoded protein: CASSLAPQGSGTNVLTF.